Listed here are 31 T cell receptor beta chains from one sample, sequenced in a study of blood T cell repertoires in COVID-19. Assay: immunoSEQ multiplex PCR; the TCRdb copy retains only in-frame clones and omits some. The profile shows about 75,000 clones, roughly 87% of them singletons. Sequenced sample: peripheral blood. The receptors derive from a woman aged 45 to 65 with acute or convalescent COVID-19.

The chain employs TRBV7-2 and TRBJ1-2, with D uncertain. CDR1 and CDR2 (germline): SGHTA, FQGNSA. The CDR3 is 12 residues long. Trimming stripped 2 bases from V and 4 bases from J, with 5 bases between. CDR3 coding DNA: TGTGCCAGCAGCTTATTTCTCTATGGCTACACCTTC. It specifies CASSLFLYGYTF.

J is TRBJ1-6 and V is TRBV6-5; D is ambiguous. CDR1 and CDR2 (germline): MNHEY, SVGAGI. The CDR3 has 16 residues. V was cut by 1 base and J by 8 bases, with 15 bases left in between. DNA for the CDR3: TGTGCCAGCAGTTACTATCCGGGGTCCGATGATTCACCCCTCCACTTT. Encoded protein: CASSYYPGSDDSPLHF.

This chain links TRBV28 with TRBJ1-1; D is ambiguous. This CDR3 spans 15 amino acids. Between the trimmed V and J ends, which lost 2 bases and 5 bases, there was a span of 15 bases. CDR1 and CDR2 from the germline V gene are MDHEN and SYDVKM. The CDR3 region has the DNA TGTGCCAGCAGTTTAATGGGAGGGAGGATAACTGAAGCTTTCTTT. This sequence encodes CASSLMGGRITEAFF.

The chain combines TRBV12-3 or TRBV12-4 with TRBJ2-5; no clear D gene. Trimming removed 4 bases from V and 4 bases from J, with 10 bases in between. The CDR3 is 13 amino acids. The CDR3 loop is CASSSSPGETQYF. The CDR3 nucleotides read TGTGCCAGCAGTTCCTCTCCGGGAGAGACCCAGTACTTC.

Here the CDR3 reads CASRSIPGQGKQEQYF. The CDR3 DNA is TGTGCCAGCCGCTCCATACCGGGACAGGGGAAACAGGAGCAGTACTTC. The rearrangement joins TRBV21-1 to TRBJ2-7; the table calls TRBD1, which could not be checked here. TRBV21-1 is a listed pseudogene. This CDR3 is 16 amino acids long.

J is TRBJ2-3 and V is TRBV25-1; 15 positions agree with TRBD2. The CDR3 is made up of 17 amino acids. Per germline, CDR1 MGHDK and CDR2 SYGVNS. V dropped 4 bases and J dropped 3; count of bases not matched to a gene: 5. The CDR3 protein is CASSGGTSGRLTDTQYF. The CDR3 coding sequence is TGTGCCAGCAGTGGGGGGACTAGCGGGAGGCTAACAGATACGCAGTATTTT.

The chain joins TRBV27 to TRBJ1-5; no definite D call. V gave up 8 bases and J gave up 0 bases, with 5 bases separating them. The CDR3 runs 12 residues. Germline-derived CDR1 and CDR2 are MNHEY and SMNVEV (reference sequence). The CDR3 coding sequence is TGTGCCAGCTCAAATAGCAATCAGCCCCAGCATTTT. It is translated as CASSNSNQPQHF.

The chain recombines TRBV6-2 or TRBV6-3 with TRBJ1-5; D might be TRBD1 (5 bases). With 6 bases removed from V and 1 base from J, the gap between germline ends came to 16 bases. Per germline, CDR1 MNHEY and CDR2 SVGEGT. The CDR3 totals 16 residues. In nucleotides, the CDR3 is TGTGCCAGCAGCAGCCGCCAGGGATTGAGCAATCAGCCCCAGCATTTT. Translated, it gives CASSSRQGLSNQPQHF.

The chain joins TRBV5-1 to TRBJ2-5; D is possibly TRBD1 (6 bases). Trimming cost V 4 bases and J 3 bases, with 10 bases left between them. The CDR3 contains 13 residues. Germline V lookup: CDR1 SGHRS, CDR2 YFSETQ. In nucleotides, the CDR3 is TGCGCCAGCAGCGGGGACATTGAAGAGACCCAGTACTTC. Translated: CASSGDIEETQYF. Together with reference TRBV5-1 and TRBJ2-5, the CDR3 gives the full variable domain: KAGVTQTPRYLIKTRGQQVTLSCSPISGHRSVSWYQQTPGQGLQFLFEYFSETQRNKGNFPGRFSGRQFSNSRSEMNVSTLELGDSALYLCASSGDIEETQYFGPGTRLLVL.

The rearrangement joins TRBV29-1 to TRBJ1-2; no firm D call. In germline, CDR1 is SQVTM, CDR2 ANQGSEA. V was shortened by 2 bases and J by 0 bases, with 7 bases between the two germline ends. CDR3 length: 13 residues. CDR3 coding DNA: TGCAGCGTTGAATCGGTGGCTAACTATGGCTACACCTTC. It codes for CSVESVANYGYTF.

The rearrangement uses TRBV6-6 and TRBJ1-2, with D perhaps matching TRBD1 (5 bases). Trimming removed 6 bases from V and 8 bases from J, with 22 bases in between. CDR1 is MNHNY and CDR2 is SVGAGI in the germline V gene (reference sequence). This CDR3 has 15 amino acids. The CDR3 here is CASSKTTAGPRGYTF. CDR3 in DNA: TGTGCCAGCAGCAAAACGACAGCTGGGCCTCGGGGCTACACCTTC.

The V and J genes are TRBV15 and TRBJ2-3; D might be TRBD2 (7 bases). Trimming shortened V by 3 bases and J by 6 bases, and 16 bases separated the two germline ends. Germline V lookup: CDR1 LNHNV, CDR2 YYDKDF (reference sequence). The CDR3 consists of 15 residues. The chain's CDR3 is CATSRWGGAGDTQYF. The CDR3, as DNA: TGTGCCACCAGCAGGTGGGGGGGCGCAGGGGATACGCAGTATTTT.

V gene TRBV5-4 combines with J gene TRBJ1-4, with D possibly being TRBD1 (6 bases). Germline CDR1 is SGHNT and CDR2 is YYREEE (reference sequence). The CDR3 is 14 amino acids. Trimming stripped 4 bases from V and 8 bases from J, with 15 bases between. CDR3 amino acids: CASSPGQSKEKLFF. Here the CDR3 DNA reads TGTGCCAGCAGCCCGGGACAAAGCAAGGAAAAACTGTTTTTT.

V and J are TRBV6-4 and TRBJ2-2; D gene ambiguous. Germline loops: CDR1 MRHNA, CDR2 SNTAGT. The CDR3 is made up of 15 amino acids. V lost 2 bases and J 5 bases, leaving 12 bases between the germline ends. Here the CDR3 reads CASSDQGGGTGELFF. The CDR3 bases are TGTGCCAGCAGTGACCAAGGCGGTGGGACCGGGGAGCTGTTTTTT.

CDR3 sequence reads: CASSIDGFYGYTF. The CDR3, as DNA: TGTGCCAGTAGTATAGACGGTTTCTATGGCTACACCTTC. The chain employs TRBV19 and TRBJ1-2, with unresolved D. V was pared by 0 bases and J by 4 bases, with 6 bases between. From germline, CDR1 is LNHDA and CDR2 SQIVND (reference sequence). The CDR3 length is 13 residues.

This clone was seen more than once but under ten times. The J gene is TRBJ1-1, the V gene TRBV6-5; 9 nucleotides match TRBD1. Germline loops: CDR1 MNHEY, CDR2 SVGAGI. V lost 7 bases and J lost 0; bases outside the gene matches: 6. This CDR3 region has 15 residues. The CDR3 DNA sequence: TGTGCCAGCATCGGGACAGGGTTTATGAACACTGAAGCTTTCTTT. Translated: CASIGTGFMNTEAFF.

The genes are TRBV27 and TRBJ1-1, with TRBD1 matching over 9 bases. Germline assignment: CDR1 MNHEY and CDR2 SMNVEV (reference sequence). The CDR3 loop spans 11 amino acids. V lost 5 bases to trimming and J lost 14 bases; unmatched junction nucleotides: 6. The CDR3 sequence is CASSLTGGLFF. For the CDR3, the DNA is TGTGCCAGCAGTCTAACAGGGGGCCTCTTCTTT.

The chain couples TRBV4-3 to TRBJ1-2; no clear D. V lost 0 bases to trimming and J lost 8 bases, with 10 bases between them. The CDR3 has 13 amino acids. Per germline, CDR1 LGHNA and CDR2 YSLEER. The CDR3 is CASSQDEQSGYTF. CDR3 in DNA: TGCGCCAGCAGCCAAGATGAACAATCGGGCTACACCTTC.

The chain recombines TRBV6-5 with TRBJ1-2, with 7 nucleotides matching TRBD1. The CDR3 extends over 15 amino acids. The V gene end was trimmed by 0 bases and the J gene end by 2 bases; junction bases not matched to a gene: 3. CDR1 and CDR2 (germline): MNHEY, SVGAGI. For the CDR3, the DNA is TGTGCCAGCAGTTACTCGTACAGGGGAAACTATGGCTACACCTTC. This codes for CASSYSYRGNYGYTF.

This chain uses TRBV18 with TRBJ1-4, with D perhaps matching TRBD1 (5 bases). This CDR3 contains 14 residues. The germline V gene encodes CDR1 KGHSH and CDR2 LQKENI. V was pared by 5 bases and J by 5 bases, with 12 bases between. CDR3 in DNA: TGTGCCAGCTCAGGGGAACAGGAGAATGAAAAACTGTTTTTT. It is translated as CASSGEQENEKLFF.

CDR3 loop: CASSLDVAGGAGELFF. Here the CDR3 DNA reads TGTGCCAGCAGCTTAGACGTGGCGGGCGGGGCCGGGGAGCTGTTTTTT. V is TRBV7-6 and J is TRBJ2-2, with D tentatively TRBD2 (6 bases). The V end was cut by 1 base, the J end by 6 bases, with 15 bases between. Germline values: CDR1 SGHVS, CDR2 FNYEAQ. The CDR3 spans 16 residues. Based on the CDR3 plus reference TRBV7-6 and TRBJ2-2, the full variable domain is GAGVSQSPRYKVTKRGQDVALRCDPISGHVSLYWYRQALGQGPEFLTYFNYEAQQDKSGLPNDRFSAERPEGSISTLTIQRTEQRDSAMYRCASSLDVAGGAGELFFGEGSRLTVL.

This clone was detected once. The chain is built from TRBV5-1 and TRBJ2-5, with 9 bases that match TRBD1. CDR1 is SGHRS and CDR2 is YFSETQ in the germline V gene. There are 15 residues in the CDR3. Losses at the gene ends were 4 bases for V and 4 bases for J; bases not matched to a gene: 8. CDR3 DNA sequence: TGCGCCAGCAGCATAGGACAGGGGATAGGAGAGACCCAGTACTTC. As protein: CASSIGQGIGETQYF.

The rearrangement links TRBV4-1 to TRBJ1-1; 9 nucleotides match TRBD1. CDR3 length equals 14 residues. The V and J ends lost 3 bases and 1 base, in that order; junction bases with no gene match: 0. Germline CDR1 reads MGHRA; CDR2 reads YSYEKL. CDR3: CASSQTGGNTEAFF. The DNA of the CDR3 is TGCGCCAGCAGCCAGACAGGGGGGAACACTGAAGCTTTCTTT.

The CDR3, as DNA: TGTGCCTGGAGTGCACGGGAAGGATGGGAAAAACTGTTTTTT. Protein product: CAWSAREGWEKLFF. V and J are TRBV30 and TRBJ1-4; D uncertain. Trimming cost V 1 base and J 8 bases, with 14 bases left between them. The CDR3 runs to 14 residues. Looked up from germline, CDR1 is GTSNPN and CDR2 is SVGIG (reference sequence).

The chain combines TRBV19 with TRBJ1-3; no clear D. V shed 5 bases and J shed 4 bases, with 6 bases lying between them. From germline, CDR1 is LNHDA and CDR2 SQIVND (reference sequence). The CDR3 is made up of 12 amino acids. CDR3 DNA: TGTGCCAGTAGTCCGGGGGGAAACACCATATATTTT. Its protein is CASSPGGNTIYF.

This chain joins TRBV30 and TRBJ1-5, with 9 nucleotides matching TRBD1. In germline, CDR1 is GTSNPN, CDR2 SVGIG (reference sequence). V dropped 4 bases and J dropped 5; count of bases not matched to a gene: 6. The CDR3 loop spans 14 amino acids. This CDR3 reads CAWNGQGRYQPQHF. DNA of the CDR3: TGTGCCTGGAACGGACAGGGGAGGTATCAGCCCCAGCATTTT.

This clone was found a few times. The chain joins TRBV18 to TRBJ1-1, with 9 positions matching TRBD1. The ends lost 2 bases at V and 3 bases at J; junction bases unmatched: 10. Germline V gene data show CDR1 as KGHSH and CDR2 as LQKENI. The CDR3 length is 17 residues. DNA of the CDR3: TGTGCCAGCTCACCAGAAACTACAGGGGGCAGGTACACTGAAGCTTTCTTT. Its translation is CASSPETTGGRYTEAFF.

V and J are TRBV10-3 and TRBJ2-7; TRBD2 matches 7 bases. Germline CDR1 is ENHRY and CDR2 is SYGVKD. This CDR3 contains 17 residues. J lost 1 base, V lost 0 bases, and 9 bases had no gene match. CDR3 sequence (DNA): TGTGCCATCAGTGAGTCGGGGGGAGGGCCGATTTCCTACGAGCAGTACTTC. Translating gives CAISESGGGPISYEQYF.

V is TRBV13 and J is TRBJ1-6, with 9 nucleotides matching TRBD1. Losses at the gene ends were 1 base for V and 6 bases for J; bases not matched to a gene: 4. This CDR3 has 16 residues. CDR1 is PRHDT and CDR2 is FYEKMQ in the germline V gene (reference sequence). For the CDR3, the DNA is TGTGCCAGCAGCTTAGAGGGGACAGGGTTTAATTCACCCCTCCACTTT. It translates to CASSLEGTGFNSPLHF.

This clone was seen a handful of times. V usage is TRBV7-6 and J usage is TRBJ2-7, with 11 positions matching TRBD2. Germline loops: CDR1 SGHVS, CDR2 FNYEAQ. The CDR3 contains 15 residues. V lost 3 bases to trimming and J lost 2 bases; unmatched junction nucleotides: 3. For the CDR3, the DNA is TGTGCCAGCAGCTTGGGGACTAGCGGACCCTACGAGCAGTACTTC. This sequence encodes CASSLGTSGPYEQYF.

The chain joins TRBV5-1 to TRBJ2-4; 10 bases map to TRBD2. The CDR3 has 14 amino acids. Germline V lookup: CDR1 SGHRS, CDR2 YFSETQ. The V segment lost 4 bases and the J segment 7 bases; nucleotides outside the gene matches: 5. CDR3 in amino acids: CASSPSSGRNIQYF. For the CDR3, the DNA is TGCGCCAGCAGCCCTAGTAGCGGGAGGAACATTCAGTACTTC.